Listed below are T cell receptor beta chains from one sample, sequenced in a study of T cells in Graves' hyperthyroidism and ophthalmopathy. MiXCR, applied by TCRdb to the multiplex PCR reads, yields one record per CDR3 protein. This sample carries about half a million distinct CDR3 sequences, more than 15% of them seen once, and the ten largest clones take around 32%. The sample comprised blood. The receptor source for this set is a woman aged 25 to 39 with Graves' ophthalmopathy. Both conserved end residues are part of each CDR3. Each record gives: D gene, V gene, J gene, clone size, CDR3 protein, CDR3 DNA. The D gene is left open where the match is weak. Expanded clones are given a class, and other clones once, few, many or no size at all.

d_gene: TRBD1; v_gene: TRBV4-1; j_gene: TRBJ2-7; abundance: NA; CDR3aa: CASSQGTGDSYEQYF; CDR3nt: TGCGCCAGCAGCCAAGGGACAGGGGACTCCTACGAGCAGTACTTC
d_gene: TRBD1; v_gene: TRBV2; j_gene: TRBJ2-3; abundance: many; CDR3aa: CANRQGRTDTQYF; CDR3nt: TGTGCCAACAGACAGGGGAGGACAGATACGCAGTATTTT
d_gene: TRBD1; v_gene: TRBV6-6; j_gene: TRBJ1-6; abundance: many; CDR3aa: CASSYSGTDNSPLHF; CDR3nt: TGTGCCAGCAGTTACTCCGGGACAGATAATTCACCCCTCCACTTT
d_gene: TRBD2; v_gene: TRBV20-1; j_gene: TRBJ2-1; abundance: NA; CDR3aa: CSARDATSGRASWDEQFF; CDR3nt: TGCAGTGCTAGAGATGCCACTAGCGGGAGGGCCAGTTGGGATGAGCAGTTCTTC
d_gene: NA; v_gene: TRBV3-1; j_gene: TRBJ1-4; abundance: many; CDR3aa: CASSSGGAEKLFF; CDR3nt: TGTGCCAGCAGCTCCGGAGGGGCGGAAAAACTGTTTTTT
d_gene: NA; v_gene: TRBV30; j_gene: TRBJ1-4; abundance: NA; CDR3aa: CAWRERITNEKLFF; CDR3nt: TGTGCCTGGAGGGAGCGGATCACTAATGAAAAACTGTTTTTT
d_gene: NA; v_gene: TRBV9; j_gene: TRBJ1-1; abundance: NA; CDR3aa: CASSAWQGEAFF; CDR3nt: TGTGCCAGCAGCGCATGGCAGGGTGAAGCTTTCTTT
d_gene: TRBD2; v_gene: TRBV7-3; j_gene: TRBJ2-1; abundance: few; CDR3aa: CASSSLAGGEQFF; CDR3nt: TGTGCCAGCAGCTCACTAGCGGGGGGCGAGCAGTTCTTC
d_gene: TRBD1; v_gene: TRBV27; j_gene: TRBJ2-1; abundance: NA; CDR3aa: CASSSDPGDRGNEQFF; CDR3nt: TGTGCCAGCAGTTCCGACCCAGGGGACAGGGGTAATGAGCAGTTCTTC
d_gene: NA; v_gene: TRBV20-1; j_gene: TRBJ2-5; abundance: few; CDR3aa: CSLNGVVRETQYF; CDR3nt: TGCAGTCTCAACGGGGTTGTGAGGGAGACCCAGTACTTC
d_gene: NA; v_gene: TRBV19; j_gene: TRBJ2-1; abundance: NA; CDR3aa: CASSDTGNNEQFF; CDR3nt: TGTGCCAGTAGTGATACAGGGAATAATGAGCAGTTCTTC
d_gene: NA; v_gene: TRBV18; j_gene: TRBJ2-3; abundance: many; CDR3aa: CASSDPPDTQYF; CDR3nt: TGTGCCAGCTCCGACCCCCCAGATACGCAGTATTTT
d_gene: TRBD1; v_gene: TRBV20-1; j_gene: TRBJ2-7; abundance: many; CDR3aa: CSAGRTGGYYEQYF; CDR3nt: TGCAGTGCTGGGAGGACAGGGGGCTACTACGAGCAGTACTTC
d_gene: NA; v_gene: TRBV30; j_gene: TRBJ1-5; abundance: NA; CDR3aa: CAWNRGGDQPQHF; CDR3nt: TGTGCCTGGAACCGGGGGGGGGACCAGCCCCAGCATTTT
d_gene: TRBD1; v_gene: TRBV6-2/TRBV6-3; j_gene: TRBJ2-1; abundance: many; CDR3aa: CASSRTGDPYNEQFF; CDR3nt: TGTGCCAGCAGTCGGACAGGCGACCCATACAATGAGCAGTTCTTC
d_gene: NA; v_gene: TRBV25-1; j_gene: TRBJ2-1; abundance: few; CDR3aa: CASSEFTLAADHNEQFF; CDR3nt: TGTGCCAGCAGTGAATTCACACTGGCAGCGGACCACAATGAGCAGTTCTTC
d_gene: NA; v_gene: TRBV12-3/TRBV12-4; j_gene: TRBJ1-1; abundance: many; CDR3aa: CASSRGGNTEAFF; CDR3nt: TGTGCCAGCAGCCGGGGAGGGAACACTGAAGCTTTCTTT
d_gene: TRBD1; v_gene: TRBV29-1; j_gene: TRBJ2-1; abundance: NA; CDR3aa: CSGQGLGNYNEQFF; CDR3nt: TGCAGCGGACAGGGGTTGGGGAACTACAATGAGCAGTTCTTC
d_gene: NA; v_gene: TRBV2; j_gene: TRBJ1-2; abundance: many; CDR3aa: CASSERGDGYTF; CDR3nt: TGTGCCAGCAGTGAACGAGGCGATGGCTACACCTTC
d_gene: TRBD2; v_gene: TRBV27; j_gene: TRBJ2-7; abundance: few; CDR3aa: CASSLGPSGSHEQYF; CDR3nt: TGTGCCAGCAGTTTGGGCCCTAGCGGGAGTCACGAGCAGTACTTC
d_gene: TRBD1; v_gene: TRBV27; j_gene: TRBJ2-5; abundance: NA; CDR3aa: CASSKRTGGLQETQYF; CDR3nt: TGTGCCAGCAGCAAACGGACAGGGGGCCTACAAGAGACCCAGTACTTC
d_gene: NA; v_gene: TRBV7-8; j_gene: TRBJ1-4; abundance: many; CDR3aa: CASSLGGITTNEKLFF; CDR3nt: TGTGCCAGCAGCTTAGGTGGCATCACAACTAATGAAAAACTGTTTTTT
d_gene: TRBD1; v_gene: TRBV18; j_gene: TRBJ1-1; abundance: many; CDR3aa: CASSPLGTGGTEAFF; CDR3nt: TGTGCCAGCTCACCTCTCGGGACAGGGGGCACTGAAGCTTTCTTT
d_gene: NA; v_gene: TRBV7-2; j_gene: TRBJ1-5; abundance: NA; CDR3aa: CASSSDSGIQPQHF; CDR3nt: TGTGCCAGCAGCTCCGATTCGGGGATCCAGCCCCAGCATTTT
d_gene: TRBD2; v_gene: TRBV28; j_gene: TRBJ2-7; abundance: NA; CDR3aa: CASGRANYEQYF; CDR3nt: TGTGCCAGCGGGAGGGCCAACTACGAGCAGTACTTC
d_gene: NA; v_gene: TRBV10-3; j_gene: TRBJ2-3; abundance: NA; CDR3aa: CAIKRGLGSTDTQYF; CDR3nt: TGTGCCATCAAACGGGGCCTCGGGTCGACAGATACGCAGTATTTT
d_gene: NA; v_gene: TRBV7-2; j_gene: TRBJ2-7; abundance: many; CDR3aa: CASGDLNSYEQYF; CDR3nt: TGTGCCAGCGGGGACCTTAACTCCTACGAGCAGTACTTC
d_gene: NA; v_gene: TRBV6-1; j_gene: TRBJ2-1; abundance: NA; CDR3aa: CASNRISYNEQFF; CDR3nt: TGTGCCAGCAATAGGATCTCCTACAATGAGCAGTTCTTC
d_gene: NA; v_gene: TRBV7-9; j_gene: TRBJ2-5; abundance: NA; CDR3aa: CASSLVQTPETQYF; CDR3nt: TGTGCCAGCAGCTTAGTCCAGACTCCAGAGACCCAGTACTTC
d_gene: TRBD1; v_gene: TRBV19; j_gene: TRBJ1-5; abundance: few; CDR3aa: CASSSGTGFANNQPQHF; CDR3nt: TGTGCCAGTAGCAGCGGGACAGGGTTCGCTAACAATCAGCCCCAGCATTTT
d_gene: NA; v_gene: TRBV28; j_gene: TRBJ2-7; abundance: NA; CDR3aa: CASSFRGREPYEQYF; CDR3nt: TGTGCCAGCAGTTTTAGAGGGCGGGAACCCTACGAGCAGTACTTC
d_gene: NA; v_gene: TRBV11-1; j_gene: TRBJ2-7; abundance: many; CDR3aa: CASSLMTTEAYEQYF; CDR3nt: TGTGCCAGCAGCTTAATGACCACAGAAGCCTACGAGCAGTACTTC
d_gene: TRBD2; v_gene: TRBV6-2/TRBV6-3; j_gene: TRBJ2-1; abundance: NA; CDR3aa: CASLTSGNEQFF; CDR3nt: TGTGCCAGCCTGACTAGCGGGAATGAGCAGTTCTTC
d_gene: NA; v_gene: TRBV15; j_gene: TRBJ1-5; abundance: NA; CDR3aa: CATSRAGGGNQPQHF; CDR3nt: TGTGCCACCAGCAGAGCCGGGGGAGGCAATCAGCCCCAGCATTTT
d_gene: NA; v_gene: TRBV7-2; j_gene: TRBJ1-1; abundance: NA; CDR3aa: CGSSSGARRTEAFF; CDR3nt: TGTGGCAGCAGCTCGGGGGCACGGAGGACTGAAGCTTTCTTT
d_gene: NA; v_gene: TRBV18; j_gene: TRBJ2-3; abundance: many; CDR3aa: CASSPLWGDTQYF; CDR3nt: TGTGCCAGCTCACCACTCTGGGGAGATACGCAGTATTTT
d_gene: TRBD2; v_gene: TRBV18; j_gene: TRBJ2-3; abundance: many; CDR3aa: CASSPRSGRLNTQYF; CDR3nt: TGTGCCAGCTCCCCTAGAAGCGGGAGGTTGAATACGCAGTATTTT
d_gene: NA; v_gene: TRBV4-3; j_gene: TRBJ2-4; abundance: NA; CDR3aa: CASSQARLNIQYF; CDR3nt: TGCGCCAGCAGCCAAGCAAGGTTAAACATTCAGTACTTC
d_gene: TRBD1; v_gene: TRBV5-6; j_gene: TRBJ1-1; abundance: few; CDR3aa: CASSLSSGTGVDTEAFF; CDR3nt: TGTGCCAGCAGCTTATCTTCTGGGACAGGGGTAGACACTGAAGCTTTCTTT
d_gene: NA; v_gene: TRBV7-3; j_gene: TRBJ2-7; abundance: few; CDR3aa: CASSPGAVGRVTYEQYF; CDR3nt: TGTGCCAGCAGCCCCGGGGCTGTGGGGCGTGTAACCTACGAGCAGTACTTC
d_gene: NA; v_gene: TRBV29-1; j_gene: TRBJ2-7; abundance: many; CDR3aa: CSVEGAGVTRYEQYF; CDR3nt: TGCAGCGTTGAGGGGGCGGGAGTGACGCGCTACGAGCAGTACTTC